This TCR beta chain is drawn from a study of blood T cells in healthy people across ages. Next came a second PCR, run for about 6 to 12 cycles, which used a sample-barcoded 5' primer along with a J-beta primer mix. Each CDR3 protein is one row after TCRdb ran MiXCR on the 5' RACE reads. The sample shows fewer than 900,000 distinct CDR3 sequences, roughly 45% of them seen only once. In regard to this clonotype: The antigen is undetermined. At one end, the junction sequence differs from germline, possibly due to a read error.

Points from the study as a whole: Any conclusive comparison of naive versus antigen-experienced cells was prevented by using unsorted PBMCs.

Sequenced sample: blood. The source of this sequence is a woman aged 60-70 years in good health.

Here the CDR3 reads CSAGESGLASYEQYF. CDR3 in DNA: TGCAGTGCTGGAGAATCGGGACTAGCGAGCTACGAGCAGTACTTC. This chain joins TRBV20-1 and TRBJ2-4, with 10 bases matching TRBD2. The end of the DNA fits TRBJ2-7 better, so the J call may be wrong. This CDR3 is 15 amino acids long. Germline CDR1 and CDR2: DFQATT and SNEGSKA (reference sequence).